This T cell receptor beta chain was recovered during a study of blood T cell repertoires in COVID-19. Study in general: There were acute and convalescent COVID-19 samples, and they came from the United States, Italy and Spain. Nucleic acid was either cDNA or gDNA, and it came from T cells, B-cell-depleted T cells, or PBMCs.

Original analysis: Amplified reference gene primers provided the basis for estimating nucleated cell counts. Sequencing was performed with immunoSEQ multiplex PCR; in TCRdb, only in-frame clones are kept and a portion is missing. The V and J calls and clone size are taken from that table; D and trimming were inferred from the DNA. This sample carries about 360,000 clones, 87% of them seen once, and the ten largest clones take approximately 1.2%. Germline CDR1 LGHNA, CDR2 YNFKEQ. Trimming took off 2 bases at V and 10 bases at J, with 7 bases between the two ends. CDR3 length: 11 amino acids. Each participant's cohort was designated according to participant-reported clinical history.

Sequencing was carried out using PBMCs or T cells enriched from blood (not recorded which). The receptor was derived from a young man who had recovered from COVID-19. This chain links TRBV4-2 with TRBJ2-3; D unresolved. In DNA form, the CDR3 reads TGTGCCAGCAGCCAACCAGGTGCGCAGTATTTT. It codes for CASSQPGAQYF.